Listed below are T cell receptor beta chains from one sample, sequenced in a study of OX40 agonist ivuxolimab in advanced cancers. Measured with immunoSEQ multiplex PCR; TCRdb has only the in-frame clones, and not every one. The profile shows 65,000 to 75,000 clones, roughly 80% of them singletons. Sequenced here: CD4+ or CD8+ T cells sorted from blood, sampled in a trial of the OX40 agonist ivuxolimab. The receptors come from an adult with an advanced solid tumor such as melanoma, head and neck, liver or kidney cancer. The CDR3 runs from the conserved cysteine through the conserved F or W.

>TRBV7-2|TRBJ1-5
CASSPLTGWGWPQHF
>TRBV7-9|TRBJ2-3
CASSLGSGTVGTDTQYF
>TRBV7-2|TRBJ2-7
CASSLDSGLAYEQYF
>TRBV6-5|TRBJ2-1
CASSYSASGSNEQFF
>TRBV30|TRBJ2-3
CAWSVLPDTQYF
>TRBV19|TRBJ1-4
CASSLRGLAANEKLFF
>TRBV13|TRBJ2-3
CASSSRDLTDTQYF
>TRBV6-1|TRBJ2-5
CASTGRWETQYF
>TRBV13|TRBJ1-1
CASSTPLWGSTEAFF
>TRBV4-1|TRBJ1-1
CASSQGGVRGKAFF
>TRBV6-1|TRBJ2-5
CASSEVVPSGGTETQYF
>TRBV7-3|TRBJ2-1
CASSLGYNEQFF
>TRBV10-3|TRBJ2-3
CAIRSGQGDLPSFQYF
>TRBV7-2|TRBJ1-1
CASSSRGWENTEAFF
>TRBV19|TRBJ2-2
CASNYQGGPASTGELFF
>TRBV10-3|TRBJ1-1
CAISESTGPTSSAFF
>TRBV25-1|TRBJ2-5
CASSEGDYVQETQYF
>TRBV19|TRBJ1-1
CASSITGSTEAFF
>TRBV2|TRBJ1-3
CASTLGYSNTIYF
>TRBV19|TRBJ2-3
CASSPSGDTQYF
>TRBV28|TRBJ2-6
CASSPTGSGANVLTF
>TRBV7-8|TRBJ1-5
CASSSTISNQPQHF
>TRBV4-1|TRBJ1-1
CASSQEAGAPNTEAFF
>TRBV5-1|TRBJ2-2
CASSFLAGGTGELFF
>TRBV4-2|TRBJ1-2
CASSQTGGYGYTF
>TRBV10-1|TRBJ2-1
CASRPDRPEQFF
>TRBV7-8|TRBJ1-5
CASSLARVTAHQPQHF
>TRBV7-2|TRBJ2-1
CASSLRGGLGNEQFF
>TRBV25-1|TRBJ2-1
CASSGQGSDEQFF
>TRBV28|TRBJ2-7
CASSSRDEQYF
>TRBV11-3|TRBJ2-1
CASSLDIGQSSYNEQFF
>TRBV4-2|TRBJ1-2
CASSQESSSYTF
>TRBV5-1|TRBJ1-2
CASSLRTGDGYTF
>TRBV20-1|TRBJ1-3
CSVRGGNTIYF
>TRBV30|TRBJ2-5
CAWSTGGSYGETQYF
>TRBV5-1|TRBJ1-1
CASREGTDTEAFF
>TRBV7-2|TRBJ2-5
CASSFGRAETQYF
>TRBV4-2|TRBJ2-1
CASSPRDPGEGEQFF
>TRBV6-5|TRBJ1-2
CASREGQGDYGYTF
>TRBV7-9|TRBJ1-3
CASSLARTGGNTIYF
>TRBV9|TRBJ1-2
CASSVGTGDGYTF
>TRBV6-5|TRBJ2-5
CASTVDPTETQYF
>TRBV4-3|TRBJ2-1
CASSQPLAPSSYNEQFF
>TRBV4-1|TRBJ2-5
CASSQAGRLQETQYF
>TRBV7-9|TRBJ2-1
CASSPLAGSYNEQFF
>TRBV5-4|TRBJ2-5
CASSLDWGQETQYF
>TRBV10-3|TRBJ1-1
CAISGAGAGVPEAFF
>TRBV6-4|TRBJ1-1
CASSYDREDTEAFF
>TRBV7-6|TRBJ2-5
CASSLAGASGFQETQYF
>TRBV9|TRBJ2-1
CASSLTHGNNEQFF
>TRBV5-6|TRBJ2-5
CASSPRGGRTRETQYF
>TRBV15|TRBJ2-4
CATSRDSAAKNIQYF
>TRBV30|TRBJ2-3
CAGEARGTDTQYF
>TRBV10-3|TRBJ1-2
CAISGPGDTPNYGYTF
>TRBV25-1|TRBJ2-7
CASSDRGASRYEQYF
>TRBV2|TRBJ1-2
CASSPGRGPGGYTF
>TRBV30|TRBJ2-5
CAWGTGLVIETQYF
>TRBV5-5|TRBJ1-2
CASSLVPLSSNYGYTF
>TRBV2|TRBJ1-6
CASSGGTGESPLHF
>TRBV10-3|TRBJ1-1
CAISEGQGGTEAFF